The subject of this entry is one TCR beta chain. The assay was run at deep level. Sequenced by immunoSEQ multiplex PCR; TCRdb stores in-frame clones only, minus some. The data contain around 1,100,000 clones, approximately 75% of them singletons. CDR1 is SGHNT, CDR2 YYREEE, per germline (reference sequence). The CDR3 length is 13 residues. V lost 5 bases and J 5 bases, leaving 12 bases between the germline ends. The entry originates in a study of shared clonotypes between healthy human individuals. The TCR originated in a man younger than 35 in good health. Some clones in this sample may be carry-over from other donors' samples. The material sequenced was memory CD4+ T cells from PBMCs. Subset defined: CD45RA-negative fraction. The V call is TRBV5-4, the J call TRBJ2-3; either TRBD1 or TRBD2 may fit D (5 bases each). The CDR3 loop reads CASSGGRIDTQYF. DNA of the CDR3: TGTGCCAGCAGTGGGGGACGGATAGATACGCAGTATTTT.